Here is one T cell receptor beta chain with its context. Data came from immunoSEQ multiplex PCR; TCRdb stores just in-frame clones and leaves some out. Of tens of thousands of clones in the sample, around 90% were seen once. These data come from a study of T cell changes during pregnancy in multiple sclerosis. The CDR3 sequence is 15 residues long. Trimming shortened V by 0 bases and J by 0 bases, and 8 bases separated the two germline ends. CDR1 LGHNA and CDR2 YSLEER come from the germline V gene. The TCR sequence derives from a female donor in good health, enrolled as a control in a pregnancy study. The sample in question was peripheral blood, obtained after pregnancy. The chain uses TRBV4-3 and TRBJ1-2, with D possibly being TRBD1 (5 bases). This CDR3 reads CASSQDRVPNYGYTF. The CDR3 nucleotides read TGCGCCAGCAGCCAAGACAGGGTTCCTAACTATGGCTACACCTTC.